Presented here are 18 T cell receptor beta chains from one specimen sequenced in a study of cytomegalovirus exposure and HLA in healthy donors. Both 60 Vbeta primers and 13 Jbeta primers went into the PCR. The protocol was immunoSEQ multiplex PCR, while the TCRdb copy is restricted to in-frame clones and leaves out a portion. The sample has around 270,000 clones, 80% seen once. Specimen: PBMCs. These receptors were taken from a girl aged 2-10 years in good health and CMV-seronegative.

This clone showed up just a few times. The V gene is TRBV5-1, the J gene TRBJ1-5, with D uncertain. V was trimmed by 4 bases and J by 7 bases, leaving 15 bases between them. CDR3 length: 14 amino acids. Germline V gene sequence: CDR1 SGHRS, CDR2 YFSETQ. The CDR3 sequence is CASSHGGFNQPQHF. In nucleotides, the CDR3 is TGCGCCAGCAGCCATGGCGGGTTCAACCAGCCCCAGCATTTT.

This clone was recorded once. The chain recombines TRBV7-3 with TRBJ2-1, with TRBD2 as a possible D gene (5 bases). This CDR3 contains 15 residues. Trimming cost V 0 bases and J 7 bases, with 13 bases left between them. The germline gives CDR1 SGHTA, CDR2 FQGTGA. CDR3 in DNA: TGTGCCAGCAGCTTAACGGGTTACAGCGGAAATGAGCAGTTCTTC. It specifies CASSLTGYSGNEQFF.

This clone was seen only once. The chain links TRBV4-1 to TRBJ2-7; D is perhaps TRBD1 (6 bases). Germline V gene data show CDR1 as MGHRA and CDR2 as YSYEKL. This CDR3 region has 17 residues. V lost 3 bases and J lost 5, with 23 bases in between. CDR3 in DNA: TGCGCCAGCAGCCAGGGGAACAGGGCCTATCTGTCTGACGAGCAGTACTTC. Protein: CASSQGNRAYLSDEQYF.

The count of this clone is one. This chain joins TRBV27 and TRBJ2-5, with D perhaps matching TRBD1 (5 bases). Germline CDR1 MNHEY, CDR2 SMNVEV (reference sequence). This CDR3 contains 12 residues. Trimming cost V 6 bases and J 9 bases, with 14 bases left between them. Here the CDR3 DNA reads TGTGCCAGCAGGGAATCAGGGTCGGCCCAGTACTTC. Amino acids: CASRESGSAQYF.

This chain joins TRBV2 and TRBJ2-2; the match to TRBD2 covers 15 bases. CDR1 is SNHLY and CDR2 is FYNNEI in the germline V gene. The CDR3 totals 17 residues. V was pared by 8 bases and J by 5 bases, with 9 bases of the junction left unmatched. The CDR3 DNA follows: TGTGCCAGCCGGACTAGCGGGAGGGCCATCGTTACCGGGGAGCTGTTTTTT. Its translation is CASRTSGRAIVTGELFF.

V and J are TRBV4-2 and TRBJ2-7; 7 bases map to TRBD2. Germline assignment: CDR1 LGHNA and CDR2 YNFKEQ. This CDR3 region has 13 residues. V was pared by 5 bases and J by 2 bases, with 3 bases of the junction left unmatched. The CDR3 protein is CASSAAGAYEQYF. As DNA, the CDR3 is TGTGCCAGCAGCGCCGCGGGGGCCTACGAGCAGTACTTC.

This sequence joins TRBV5-1 and TRBJ1-1; 9 nucleotides align to TRBD1. The CDR3 totals 17 residues. The V gene end was trimmed by 3 bases and the J gene end by 1 base; junction bases not matched to a gene: 10. CDR1 is SGHRS, CDR2 YFSETQ, per germline. CDR3 loop: CASSSSRGQGGNTEAFF. CDR3 sequence (DNA): TGCGCCAGCAGCTCGTCAAGGGGACAGGGAGGGAACACTGAAGCTTTCTTT.

The chain employs TRBV19 and TRBJ2-3; 7 bases fit TRBD1. Trimming at V came to 3 bases and at J to 2 bases, leaving 5 bases not matched to a gene. The CDR3 runs 15 residues. Germline CDR1 and CDR2: LNHDA and SQIVND (reference sequence). The CDR3 sequence: CASSIPDRITDTQYF. CDR3 coding DNA: TGTGCCAGTAGTATTCCGGACAGGATCACAGATACGCAGTATTTT.

The chain is built from TRBV7-3 and TRBJ2-2; D call uncertain. With 2 bases removed from V and 6 bases from J, the gap between germline ends came to 13 bases. The germline gives CDR1 SGHTA, CDR2 FQGTGA. CDR3 length: 15 residues. Written as DNA, the CDR3 is TGTGCCAGCAGCTTATACCCCGACTTAGCCGGGGAGCTGTTTTTT. It encodes CASSLYPDLAGELFF. Based on the CDR3 plus reference TRBV7-3 and TRBJ2-2, the full variable domain is GAGVSQTPSNKVTEKGKYVELRCDPISGHTALYWYRQSLGQGPEFLIYFQGTGAADDSGLPNDRFFAVRPEGSVSTLKIQRTERGDSAVYLCASSLYPDLAGELFFGEGSRLTVL.

V is TRBV5-6 and J is TRBJ1-6, with D unresolved. From germline, CDR1 is SGHDT and CDR2 YYEEEE. Trimming cost V 2 bases and J 5 bases, with 5 bases left between them. The CDR3 is 13 residues long. The CDR3 spells CASSFRDNSPLHF. The CDR3 nucleotides read TGTGCCAGCAGCTTCCGGGATAATTCACCCCTCCACTTT. Full variable domain (rest looked up from reference TRBV5-6 and TRBJ1-6): DAGVTQSPTHLIKTRGQQVTLRCSPKSGHDTVSWYQQALGQGPQFIFQYYEEEERQRGNFPDRFSGHQFPNYSSELNVNALLLGDSALYLCASSFRDNSPLHFGNGTRLTVT.

The CDR3 DNA follows: TGTGCCAGCAGTGAATCCCTGGACAGACTCTATGGCTACACCTTC. Amino acid sequence: CASSESLDRLYGYTF. V usage is TRBV2 and J usage is TRBJ1-2, with a weak D call TRBD1 (6 bases). Germline-derived CDR1 and CDR2 are SNHLY and FYNNEI. There are 15 residues in the CDR3. The V gene lost 2 bases and the J gene lost 4 bases, with 14 bases spanning the gap.

The gene calls are TRBV28 and TRBJ2-7; 7 nucleotides match TRBD1. The CDR3 runs 13 residues. V was pared by 3 bases and J by 5 bases, with 4 bases of the junction left unmatched. Per germline, CDR1 MDHEN and CDR2 SYDVKM. The CDR3 DNA sequence: TGTGCCAGCAGTTTGGCAGGGGGTGACGAGCAGTACTTC. This encodes CASSLAGGDEQYF.

In its sample, this clone was seen once. The chain is built from TRBV5-5 and TRBJ1-1; D is uncertain. Germline-derived CDR1 and CDR2 are SGHKS and YYEKEE (reference sequence). Trimming pared 0 bases from V and 5 bases from J, leaving 11 bases between. The CDR3 length is 14 residues. Here the CDR3 DNA reads TGTGCCAGCAGCTTGGTTACTTCGAGGACTGAAGCTTTCTTT. Its protein product is CASSLVTSRTEAFF.

This chain links TRBV10-3 with TRBJ2-1; the match to TRBD2 covers 12 bases. V trimming: 1 base; J trimming: 8 bases; junction bases outside the gene matches: 0. The CDR3 loop spans 14 amino acids. Germline loops: CDR1 ENHRY, CDR2 SYGVKD. CDR3 nucleotide sequence: TGTGCCATCAGTGAGTGGACTAGCGGGGATGAGCAGTTCTTC. Translated, it gives CAISEWTSGDEQFF.

The chain joins TRBV27 to TRBJ2-7, with 8 positions matching TRBD2. V shed 1 base, J shed 2 bases, and the junction held 7 bases outside the gene matches. CDR1 is MNHEY and CDR2 is SMNVEV in the germline V gene (reference sequence). This CDR3 contains 16 residues. The CDR3 spells CASSLFPSGRAYEQYF. The CDR3 nucleotides read TGTGCCAGCAGTTTATTCCCAAGCGGGAGAGCCTACGAGCAGTACTTC.

Only one count was recorded for this clone. The chain uses TRBV2 and TRBJ1-2; maybe TRBD1 (5 bases). Germline CDR1 SNHLY, CDR2 FYNNEI. V gave up 3 bases and J gave up 8 bases, with 10 bases separating them. This CDR3 has 12 residues. CDR3 sequence: CASSDRARGYTF. The CDR3 DNA reads TGTGCCAGCAGTGACAGGGCGCGCGGCTACACCTTC.

V and J are TRBV7-6 and TRBJ2-7, with D possibly matching TRBD2 (6 bases). The CDR3 totals 13 residues. Trimming took 1 base from V and 5 from J, leaving 9 bases between them. The germline V gene has CDR1 SGHVS and CDR2 FNYEAQ. This CDR3 reads CASSLVEGDEQYF. CDR3 coding DNA: TGTGCCAGCAGCTTAGTGGAGGGAGACGAGCAGTACTTC. The full variable domain, rest sourced from reference TRBV7-6 and TRBJ2-7, is GAGVSQSPRYKVTKRGQDVALRCDPISGHVSLYWYRQALGQGPEFLTYFNYEAQQDKSGLPNDRFSAERPEGSISTLTIQRTEQRDSAMYRCASSLVEGDEQYFGPGTRLTVT.

V and J are TRBV9 and TRBJ2-2; D is perhaps TRBD1 (5 bases). CDR1 and CDR2 (germline): SGDLS, YYNGEE. CDR3 length: 15 residues. With 0 bases removed from V and 5 bases from J, the gap between germline ends came to 11 bases. For the CDR3, the DNA is TGTGCCAGCAGCGTAGGAGACAGAAAAACCGGGGAGCTGTTTTTT. Translation gives CASSVGDRKTGELFF.